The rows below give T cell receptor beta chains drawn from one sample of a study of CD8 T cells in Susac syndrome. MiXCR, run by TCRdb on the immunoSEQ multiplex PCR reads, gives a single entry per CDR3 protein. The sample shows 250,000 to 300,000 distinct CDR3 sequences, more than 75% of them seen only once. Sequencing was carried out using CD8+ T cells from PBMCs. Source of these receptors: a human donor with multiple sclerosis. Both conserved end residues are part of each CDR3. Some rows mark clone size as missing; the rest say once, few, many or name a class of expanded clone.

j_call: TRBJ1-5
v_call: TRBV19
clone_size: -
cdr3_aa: CASFTGGNSNQPQHF

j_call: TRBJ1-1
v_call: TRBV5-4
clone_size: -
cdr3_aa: CASSPGPGDGTEAFF

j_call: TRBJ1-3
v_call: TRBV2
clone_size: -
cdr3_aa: CASLGSRSGNTIYF

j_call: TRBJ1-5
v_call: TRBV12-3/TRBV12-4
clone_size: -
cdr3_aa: CASSSFEGSNQPQHF

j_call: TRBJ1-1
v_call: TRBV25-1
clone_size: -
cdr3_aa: CASSDFRDRGTEAFF

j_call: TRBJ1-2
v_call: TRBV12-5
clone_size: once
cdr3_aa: CASGTGTDEGYTF

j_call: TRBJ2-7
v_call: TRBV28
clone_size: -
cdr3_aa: CASSPPGPEEQYF

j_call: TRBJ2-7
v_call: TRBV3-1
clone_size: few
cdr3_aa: CASSQGDSYEQYF

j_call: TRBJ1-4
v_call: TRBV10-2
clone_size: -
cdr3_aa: CASSGGSGGEKLFF

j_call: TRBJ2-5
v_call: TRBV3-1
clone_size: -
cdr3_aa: CASSQSGRPPQATQYF

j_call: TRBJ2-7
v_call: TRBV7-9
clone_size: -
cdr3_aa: CASSPGREQYF

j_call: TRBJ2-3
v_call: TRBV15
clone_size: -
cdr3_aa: CATSGGGSGITDTQYF

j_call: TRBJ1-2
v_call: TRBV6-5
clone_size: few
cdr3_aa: CASSYRATVNYGYTF

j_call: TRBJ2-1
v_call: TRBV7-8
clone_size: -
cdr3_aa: CASSPWLAGGIYNEQFF

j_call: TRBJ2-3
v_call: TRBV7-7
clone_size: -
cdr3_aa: CASSLTPNTDTQYF

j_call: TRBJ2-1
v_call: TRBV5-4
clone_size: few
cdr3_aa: CASSLEGEQFF

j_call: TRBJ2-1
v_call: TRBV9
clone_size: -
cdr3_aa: CASSTRTRWFF

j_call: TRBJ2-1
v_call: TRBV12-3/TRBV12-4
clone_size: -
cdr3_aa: CASSLSPRTAYNEQFF

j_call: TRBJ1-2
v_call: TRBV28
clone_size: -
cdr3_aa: CASSFGSRFEFPGYTF

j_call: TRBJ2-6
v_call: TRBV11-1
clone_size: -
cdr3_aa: CASSERVSRLQDSGANVLTF

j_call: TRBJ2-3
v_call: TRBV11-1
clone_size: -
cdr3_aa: CASSPGPMAVGRKDTDTQYF

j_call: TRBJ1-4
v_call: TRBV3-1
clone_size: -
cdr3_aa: CASSQGREAKLFF

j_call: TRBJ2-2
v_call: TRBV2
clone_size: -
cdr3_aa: CASTFPDRGRAGELFF

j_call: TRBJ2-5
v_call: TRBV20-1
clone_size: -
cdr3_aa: CSARARDFSGETQYF

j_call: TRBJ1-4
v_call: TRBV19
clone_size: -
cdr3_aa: CASRQNGKEKLFF

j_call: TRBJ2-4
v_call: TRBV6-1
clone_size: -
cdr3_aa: CASSEDHLGDIQYF

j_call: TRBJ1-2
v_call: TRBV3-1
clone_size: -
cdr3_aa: CASSQDTILYGYTF

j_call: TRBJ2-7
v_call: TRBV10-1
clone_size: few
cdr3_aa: CASGGLAGTYEQYF

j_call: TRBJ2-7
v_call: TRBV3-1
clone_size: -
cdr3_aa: CASSHPLAGPYSYEQYF

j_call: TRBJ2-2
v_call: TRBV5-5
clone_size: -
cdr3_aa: CASSYRSTGELFF

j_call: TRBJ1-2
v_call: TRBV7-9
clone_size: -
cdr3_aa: CASQHGNYGYTF

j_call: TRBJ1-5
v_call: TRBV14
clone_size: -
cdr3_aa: CASSRTGGNQPQHF

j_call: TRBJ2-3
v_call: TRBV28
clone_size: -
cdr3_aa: CASSLGRYTDTQYF